One sample yielded the 32 T cell receptor beta chains listed below, sequenced in a study of blood T cell repertoires in COVID-19. Assay: immunoSEQ multiplex PCR; the TCRdb copy retains only in-frame clones and omits some. The sample consists of about 130,000 clones, about four fifths of them appearing once. Sequenced input: peripheral blood. The receptors come from a man aged 60 to 69 with acute or convalescent COVID-19.

The chain employs TRBV2 and TRBJ2-7; TRBD1 might be the D (5 bases). Deletions cut 2 bases from V and 2 bases from J, with 13 bases between. The CDR3 consists of 15 residues. Germline assignment: CDR1 SNHLY and CDR2 FYNNEI. As DNA, the CDR3 is TGTGCCAGCAGTGAACAGGGCGACCCGACCTACGAGCAGTACTTC. It is translated as CASSEQGDPTYEQYF.

This clone was picked up a small number of times. This CDR3 fails to terminate in the conserved phenylalanine or tryptophan, so it likely reflects a read error. The limits of the CDR3 on the DNA are not certain, so only TCRdb's listed CDR3 is given. The CDR3 here is CAWSATPGQSIIV. V is TRBV30 and J is TRBJ1-2; whether TRBD1, the table's D call, matches the DNA was not checked. The CDR3 is made up of 13 amino acids, end residues included. Germline lookup yields CDR1 GTSNPN and CDR2 SVGIG (reference sequence).

The chain employs TRBV5-4 and TRBJ2-1, with 7 bases aligning to TRBD1. Trimming removed 0 bases from V and 8 bases from J; junction bases left unmatched: 2. Per germline, CDR1 SGHNT and CDR2 YYREEE (reference sequence). CDR3 length equals 13 residues. The CDR3 is CASSLGGGYEQFF. For the CDR3, the DNA is TGTGCCAGCAGCTTGGGAGGGGGCTATGAGCAGTTCTTC. Full variable domain (rest looked up from reference TRBV5-4 and TRBJ2-1): ETGVTQSPTHLIKTRGQQVTLRCSSQSGHNTVSWYQQALGQGPQFIFQYYREEENGRGNFPPRFSGLQFPNYSSELNVNALELDDSALYLCASSLGGGYEQFFGPGTRLTVL.

This rearrangement joins TRBV4-2 to TRBJ1-1, with D perhaps matching TRBD1 (5 bases). CDR3 size: 15 residues. Per germline, CDR1 LGHNA and CDR2 YNFKEQ. V was clipped by 4 bases and J by 5 bases, with 17 bases between them. CDR3 DNA: TGTGCCAGCAGCCCGCCGATCAGGGCGGGGACTGAAGCTTTCTTT. It specifies CASSPPIRAGTEAFF.

The J gene is TRBJ2-2, the V gene TRBV7-2; a weak D match, TRBD1 (5 bases). CDR1 and CDR2 (germline): SGHTA, FQGNSA. The V end was cut by 2 bases, the J end by 7 bases, with 11 bases between. This CDR3 region has 14 residues. The CDR3 loop is CASSLWQGGGELFF. For the CDR3, the DNA is TGTGCCAGCAGCTTATGGCAGGGCGGCGGGGAGCTGTTTTTT.

The chain links TRBV2 to TRBJ1-1; tentatively, D is TRBD1 (6 bases). Germline lookup yields CDR1 SNHLY and CDR2 FYNNEI. Trimming left V 6 bases short and J 5 bases short, with 10 bases between. The CDR3 has 12 amino acids. CDR3 in amino acids: CASRLRGTEAFF. DNA of the CDR3: TGTGCCAGCAGACTAAGGGGGACTGAAGCTTTCTTT.

This chain connects TRBV10-3 to TRBJ1-1; a weak D match, TRBD1 (6 bases). The CDR3 is made up of 14 amino acids. Germline values: CDR1 ENHRY, CDR2 SYGVKD. Trimming stripped 8 bases from V and 1 base from J, with 14 bases between. This CDR3 reads CAIRDTVQNTEAFF. The CDR3 DNA reads TGTGCCATCCGGGACACGGTACAGAACACTGAAGCTTTCTTT.

This rearrangement joins TRBV3-1 (or the pseudogene TRBV3-2) to TRBJ1-2, with a weak D call TRBD1 (6 bases). This CDR3 spans 11 amino acids. Trimming stripped 10 bases from V and 7 bases from J, with 13 bases between. Germline CDR1 is LGHDT and CDR2 is YNNKEL (reference sequence). Here the CDR3 DNA reads TGTGCCACTTCAGGGGATACTGGCTACACCTTC. The encoded protein is CATSGDTGYTF.

This chain connects TRBV7-3 to TRBJ2-3, with 12 bases identical to TRBD2. The CDR3 has 15 amino acids. Germline V gives CDR1 SGHTA, CDR2 FQGTGA. Trimming at V came to 4 bases and at J to 7 bases, leaving 6 bases not matched to a gene. Here the CDR3 reads CASSSRLAGVHTQYF. Here the CDR3 DNA reads TGTGCCAGCAGCTCGCGACTAGCGGGAGTACATACGCAGTATTTT. Full variable domain (rest looked up from reference TRBV7-3 and TRBJ2-3): GAGVSQTPSNKVTEKGKYVELRCDPISGHTALYWYRQSLGQGPEFLIYFQGTGAADDSGLPNDRFFAVRPEGSVSTLKIQRTERGDSAVYLCASSSRLAGVHTQYFGPGTRLTVL.

The chain carries TRBV28 and TRBJ1-3; TRBD1 might be the D (5 bases). Trimming pared 4 bases from V and 1 base from J, leaving 8 bases between. CDR3 length: 14 residues. CDR1 and CDR2 from the germline V gene are MDHEN and SYDVKM. This CDR3 is CASSSGLSGNTIYF. The CDR3 DNA follows: TGTGCCAGCAGTTCGGGACTATCTGGAAACACCATATATTTT.

The chain employs TRBV2 and TRBJ1-5; D remains unclear. CDR1 and CDR2 (germline): SNHLY, FYNNEI. The CDR3 runs 12 residues. Trimming removed 3 bases at V and 8 bases at J, with 8 bases between. CDR3 residues: CASSDLGEPQHF. The CDR3 nucleotides are TGTGCCAGCAGTGACCTGGGAGAGCCCCAGCATTTT.

This clone appeared a single time. V is TRBV14 and J is TRBJ1-2; D is unresolved. Germline CDR1 and CDR2: SGHDN and FVKESK. CDR3 length: 15 amino acids. Trimming cost V 6 bases and J 7 bases, with 21 bases left between them. The CDR3 sequence: CASSQAASGLFGYTF. Here the CDR3 DNA reads TGTGCCAGCAGTCAGGCCGCAAGTGGACTATTTGGCTACACCTTC.

The rearrangement uses TRBV4-2 and TRBJ2-1; D is possibly TRBD1 (5 bases). Trimming took 0 bases from V and 15 from J, leaving 15 bases between them. The CDR3 runs to 13 residues. Germline V gene sequence: CDR1 LGHNA, CDR2 YNFKEQ. CDR3 loop: CASSQDKGRPGFF. The DNA of the CDR3 is TGTGCCAGCAGCCAAGATAAGGGGCGCCCGGGGTTCTTC.

The chain carries TRBV28 and TRBJ1-2, with D hard to call. Germline V gene data show CDR1 as MDHEN and CDR2 as SYDVKM. Trimming left V 5 bases short and J 4 bases short, with 11 bases between. The CDR3 runs 13 residues. CDR3 coding DNA: TGTGCCAGCAGTCTCCGGGGTCCCTATGGCTACACCTTC. Translation gives CASSLRGPYGYTF.

The J gene is TRBJ1-2, the V gene TRBV24-1; 8 positions match TRBD1. Germline lookup yields CDR1 KGHDR and CDR2 SFDVKD. The CDR3 covers 17 residues. J was trimmed by 3 bases and V by 3 bases; bases with no gene match: 11. Here the CDR3 DNA reads TGTGCCACCAGTGATCACAGCAGGGGGCTAGGAGACTATGGCTACACCTTC. Its translation is CATSDHSRGLGDYGYTF.

The rearrangement links TRBV28 to TRBJ1-1; D unclear. This CDR3 region has 12 residues. Germline V lookup: CDR1 MDHEN, CDR2 SYDVKM. Trimming removed 8 bases from V and 1 base from J, with 8 bases in between. The CDR3 is CASQQQNTEAFF. In nucleotides, the CDR3 is TGTGCCAGCCAACAACAGAACACTGAAGCTTTCTTT. Supplemented by reference TRBV28 and TRBJ1-1, the full variable domain reads DVKVTQSSRYLVKRTGEKVFLECVQDMDHENMFWYRQDPGLGLRLIYFSYDVKMKEKGDIPEGYSVSREKKERFSLILESASTNQTSMYLCASQQQNTEAFFGQGTRLTVV.

The V gene is TRBV30, the J gene TRBJ2-1, with a tentative D call TRBD2 (5 bases). Trimming took off 0 bases at V and 3 bases at J, with 6 bases between the two ends. CDR3 length equals 13 residues. CDR1 is GTSNPN and CDR2 is SVGIG in the germline V gene (reference sequence). CDR3 DNA: TGTGCCTGGAGTGTCGAGGGCTACAATGAGCAGTTCTTC. The encoded protein is CAWSVEGYNEQFF.

The chain is built from TRBV5-1 and TRBJ2-7; 7 bases fit TRBD2. The V gene end was trimmed by 3 bases and the J gene end by 5 bases; junction bases not matched to a gene: 8. Per germline, CDR1 SGHRS and CDR2 YFSETQ. There are 14 residues in the CDR3. The CDR3 nucleotides read TGCGCCAGCAGCTCTGCGGGAGTCAAGAACGAGCAGTACTTC. Protein: CASSSAGVKNEQYF. The full variable domain, completed using reference TRBV5-1 and TRBJ2-7, is KAGVTQTPRYLIKTRGQQVTLSCSPISGHRSVSWYQQTPGQGLQFLFEYFSETQRNKGNFPGRFSGRQFSNSRSEMNVSTLELGDSALYLCASSSAGVKNEQYFGPGTRLTVT.

This clone was observed once. The V gene is TRBV5-1, the J gene TRBJ1-5; maybe TRBD1 (5 bases). The CDR3 runs 15 residues. V lost 2 bases and J 2 bases, leaving 11 bases between the germline ends. Germline CDR1 and CDR2: SGHRS and YFSETQ. This CDR3 reads CASSLSGDGNQPQHF. For the CDR3, the DNA is TGCGCCAGCAGCTTATCGGGGGATGGCAATCAGCCCCAGCATTTT.

The V call is TRBV29-1, the J call TRBJ2-7; 9 bases are a match to TRBD2. The germline CDR1 and CDR2 sequences are SQVTM and ANQGSEA. Unmatched junction bases numbered 14, after V lost 7 bases and J lost 4 bases. The CDR3 spans 15 residues. The CDR3 sequence is CSALGLAGGKYEQYF. CDR3 in DNA: TGCAGCGCCCTGGGTCTCGCGGGAGGGAAGTACGAGCAGTACTTC.

J is TRBJ1-1 and V is TRBV7-3; 9 bases agree with TRBD1. Germline values: CDR1 SGHTA, CDR2 FQGTGA. The CDR3 runs to 13 residues. V lost 5 bases, J lost 5 bases, and 3 bases stayed unmatched. CDR3 in DNA: TGTGCCAGCAGCCCACAGGGGGCGACTGAAGCTTTCTTT. Protein product: CASSPQGATEAFF.

This rearrangement joins TRBV5-6 to TRBJ2-1, with D possibly TRBD2 on 5 matching bases. Germline V gene data show CDR1 as SGHDT and CDR2 as YYEEEE. There are 16 residues in the CDR3. Between the trimmed V and J ends, which lost 4 bases and 4 bases, there was a span of 18 bases. Here the CDR3 DNA reads TGTGCCAGCAGCCCTCCCCGAGGGTTGTGGTACAATGAGCAGTTCTTC. Translation: CASSPPRGLWYNEQFF.

The V call is TRBV30, the J call TRBJ1-3; no definite D call. CDR3 length: 14 amino acids. Trimming stripped 2 bases from V and 0 bases from J, with 8 bases between. CDR1 is GTSNPN and CDR2 is SVGIG in the germline V gene (reference sequence). Here the CDR3 reads CAWSRGSSGNTIYF. The CDR3, as DNA: TGTGCCTGGAGTAGAGGGAGCTCTGGAAACACCATATATTTT.

The sample holds one count of this clone. This chain joins TRBV2 and TRBJ1-3, with D perhaps TRBD1 (6 bases). Germline lookup yields CDR1 SNHLY and CDR2 FYNNEI. The CDR3 has 13 amino acids. Between the trimmed V and J ends, which lost 5 bases and 3 bases, there was a span of 8 bases. CDR3 nucleotides: TGTGCCAGCAGTCCGGGACATGGAAACACCATATATTTT. Translating gives CASSPGHGNTIYF. The variable domain in full, with the rest retrieved from reference TRBV2 and TRBJ1-3, is EPEVTQTPSHQVTQMGQEVILRCVPISNHLYFYWYRQILGQKVEFLVSFYNNEISEKSEIFDDQFSVERPDGSNFTLKIRSTKLEDSAMYFCASSPGHGNTIYFGEGSWLTVV.

This chain links TRBV7-5 with TRBJ2-3; TRBD2, the table's D call, lacks a check against the DNA. TRBV7-5 represents a pseudogene. The length of the CDR3 is 15 residues. Written as DNA, the CDR3 is TGTGCCAGAAGCTTATCTCGGGGAACCACAGATACGCAGTATTTT. Translation: CARSLSRGTTDTQYF.

The chain recombines TRBV29-1 with TRBJ2-2; D uncertain. CDR3 length: 12 residues. Germline assignment: CDR1 SQVTM and CDR2 ANQGSEA. V shed 5 bases and J shed 3 bases, with 7 bases lying between them. CDR3: CSVYRDTGELFF. The CDR3 DNA reads as TGCAGCGTTTATCGGGACACCGGGGAGCTGTTTTTT.

This clone was detected only a few times. The chain joins TRBV5-4 to TRBJ1-1; 7 nucleotides agree with TRBD1. The ends lost 3 bases at V and 8 bases at J; junction bases unmatched: 13. CDR3 length: 15 amino acids. CDR1 SGHNT and CDR2 YYREEE come from the germline V gene (reference sequence). The CDR3 region has the DNA TGTGCCAGCAGCTCCCCTTCGACAGGGAGGAAAGAAGCTTTCTTT. Its translation is CASSSPSTGRKEAFF.

The V call is TRBV9, the J call TRBJ2-1, with 7 positions matching TRBD2. The V gene end was trimmed by 0 bases and the J gene end by 8 bases; junction bases not matched to a gene: 14. CDR3 length equals 17 residues. The V gene's germline CDR1 is SGDLS and CDR2 YYNGEE. The CDR3 DNA sequence: TGTGCCAGCAGCGTAGAACGCTCGGCGGGAGCGTTGGATGAGCAGTTCTTC. Translating gives CASSVERSAGALDEQFF.

The chain is built from TRBV5-1 and TRBJ1-2, with D perhaps TRBD1 (6 bases). V was pared by 3 bases and J by 0 bases, with 21 bases between. Germline lookup yields CDR1 SGHRS and CDR2 YFSETQ. This CDR3 spans 18 amino acids. The DNA for the CDR3 is TGCGCCAGCAGCTCGGACCCCCCGGGGGGCACCTCTAACTATGGCTACACCTTC. Its protein is CASSSDPPGGTSNYGYTF. Drawing the rest from reference TRBV5-1 and TRBJ1-2, the complete variable domain is KAGVTQTPRYLIKTRGQQVTLSCSPISGHRSVSWYQQTPGQGLQFLFEYFSETQRNKGNFPGRFSGRQFSNSRSEMNVSTLELGDSALYLCASSSDPPGGTSNYGYTFGSGTRLTVV.

The chain has TRBV9 and TRBJ1-5, with D unclear. Between the trimmed V and J ends, which lost 5 bases and 4 bases, there was a span of 10 bases. The CDR3 has 13 amino acids. From germline, CDR1 is SGDLS and CDR2 YYNGEE. For the CDR3, the DNA is TGTGCCAGCAGGTCAGTAAATAATCAGCCCCAGCATTTT. This sequence encodes CASRSVNNQPQHF.

The chain uses TRBV30 and TRBJ2-2; 7 nucleotides align to TRBD1. J was trimmed by 4 bases and V by 1 base; bases with no gene match: 3. Germline lookup yields CDR1 GTSNPN and CDR2 SVGIG (reference sequence). This CDR3 is 14 amino acids long. In DNA form, the CDR3 reads TGTGCCTGGAGTGCGACAGGGATCACCGGGGAGCTGTTTTTT. It codes for CAWSATGITGELFF.

This chain uses TRBV6-5 with TRBJ1-1, with D perhaps TRBD1 (5 bases). The CDR3 extends over 14 amino acids. In germline, CDR1 is MNHEY, CDR2 SVGAGI. Trimming took 6 bases from V and 0 from J, leaving 11 bases between them. CDR3 region: CASRMQGMNTEAFF. CDR3 DNA sequence: TGTGCCAGCAGAATGCAGGGAATGAACACTGAAGCTTTCTTT.